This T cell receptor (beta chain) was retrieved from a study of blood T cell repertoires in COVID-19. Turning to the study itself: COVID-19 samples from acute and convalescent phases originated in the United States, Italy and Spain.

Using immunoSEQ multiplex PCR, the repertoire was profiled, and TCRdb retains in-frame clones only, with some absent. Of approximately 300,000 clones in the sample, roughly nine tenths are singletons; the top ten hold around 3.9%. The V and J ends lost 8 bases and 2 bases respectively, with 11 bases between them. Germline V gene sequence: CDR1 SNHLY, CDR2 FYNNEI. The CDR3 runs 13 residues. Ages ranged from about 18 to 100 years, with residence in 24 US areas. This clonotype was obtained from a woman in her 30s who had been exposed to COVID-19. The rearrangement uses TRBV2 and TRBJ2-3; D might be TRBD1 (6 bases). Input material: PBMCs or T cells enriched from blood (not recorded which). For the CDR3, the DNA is TGTGCCAGCGGAACAGGGCTCACAGATACGCAGTATTTT. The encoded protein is CASGTGLTDTQYF.